This TCR beta chain was documented in a study of post-analysis software for immune sequencing data. Carried by the TCR beta cDNA libraries were unique molecular identifiers. TCRdb fed the PCR reads into MiXCR, producing one record per CDR3 protein. The data contain 600,000 to 750,000 distinct CDR3 sequences, approximately 59% of them singletons. Regarding the study as a whole: Included in a set of roughly five TRBV segments more frequent in patients than controls were TRBV5-6, TRBV5-1 and TRBV20-1.

This CDR3 has 16 amino acids. The V gene's germline CDR1 is SQVTM and CDR2 ANQGSEA. V lost 4 bases to trimming and J lost 1 base; unmatched junction nucleotides: 9. This clonotype occurred a few times. The antigen remains undetermined. The chain carries TRBV29-1 and TRBJ1-2; the match to TRBD1 covers 10 bases. This TCR was recovered from a girl aged 2-10 years with multiple sclerosis. The sequenced sample was blood. The CDR3 here is CSVGGTGVQRNYGYTF. CDR3 sequence (DNA): TGCAGCGTTGGTGGGACAGGGGTCCAACGTAACTATGGCTACACCTTC.